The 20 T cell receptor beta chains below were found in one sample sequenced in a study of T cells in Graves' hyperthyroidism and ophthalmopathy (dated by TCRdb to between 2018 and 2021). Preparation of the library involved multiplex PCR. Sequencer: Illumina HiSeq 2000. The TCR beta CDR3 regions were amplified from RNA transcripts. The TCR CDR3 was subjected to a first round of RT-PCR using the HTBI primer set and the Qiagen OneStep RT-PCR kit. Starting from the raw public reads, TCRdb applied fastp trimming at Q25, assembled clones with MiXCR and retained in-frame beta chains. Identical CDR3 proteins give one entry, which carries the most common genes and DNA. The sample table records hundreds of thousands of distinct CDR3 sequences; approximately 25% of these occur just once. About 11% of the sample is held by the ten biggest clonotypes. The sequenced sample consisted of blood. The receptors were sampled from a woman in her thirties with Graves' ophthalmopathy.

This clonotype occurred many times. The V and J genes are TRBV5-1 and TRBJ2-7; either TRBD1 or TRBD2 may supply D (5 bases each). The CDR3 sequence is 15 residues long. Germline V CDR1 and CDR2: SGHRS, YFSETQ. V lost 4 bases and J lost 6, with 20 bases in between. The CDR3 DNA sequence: TGCGCCAGCAGCGACACCGGGGCAGGGAGTCTCGAGCAGTACTTC. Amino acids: CASSDTGAGSLEQYF.

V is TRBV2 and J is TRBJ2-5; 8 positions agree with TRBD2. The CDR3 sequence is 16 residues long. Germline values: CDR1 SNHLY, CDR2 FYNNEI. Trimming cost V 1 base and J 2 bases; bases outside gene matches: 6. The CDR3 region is CASSEELAGGQETQYF. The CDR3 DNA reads TGTGCCAGCAGTGAAGAGCTGGCGGGGGGACAAGAGACCCAGTACTTC.

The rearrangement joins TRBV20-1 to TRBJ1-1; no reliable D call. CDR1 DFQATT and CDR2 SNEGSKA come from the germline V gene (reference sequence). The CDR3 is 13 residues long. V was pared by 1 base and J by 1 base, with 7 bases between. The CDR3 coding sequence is TGCAGTGCTAGAGGACCCTGGAACACTGAAGCTTTCTTT. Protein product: CSARGPWNTEAFF.

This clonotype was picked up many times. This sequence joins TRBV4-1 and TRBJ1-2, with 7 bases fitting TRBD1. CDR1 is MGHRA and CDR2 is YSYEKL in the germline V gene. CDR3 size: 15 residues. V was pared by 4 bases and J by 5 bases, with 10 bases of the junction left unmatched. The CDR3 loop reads CASSPGDREAYGYTF. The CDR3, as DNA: TGCGCCAGCAGCCCCGGAGACAGGGAGGCATATGGCTACACCTTC.

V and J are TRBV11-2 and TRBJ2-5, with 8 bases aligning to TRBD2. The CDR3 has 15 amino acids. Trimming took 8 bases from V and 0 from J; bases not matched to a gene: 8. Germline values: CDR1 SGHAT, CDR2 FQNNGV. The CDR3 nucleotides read TGTGCCAGCCAGAGGGGCGGGGGGTACCAAGAGACCCAGTACTTC. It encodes CASQRGGGYQETQYF. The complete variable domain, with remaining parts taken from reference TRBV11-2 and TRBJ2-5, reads EAGVAQSPRYKIIEKRQSVAFWCNPISGHATLYWYQQILGQGPKLLIQFQNNGVVDDSQLPKDRFSAERLKGVDSTLKIQPAKLEDSAVYLCASQRGGGYQETQYFGPGTRLLVL.

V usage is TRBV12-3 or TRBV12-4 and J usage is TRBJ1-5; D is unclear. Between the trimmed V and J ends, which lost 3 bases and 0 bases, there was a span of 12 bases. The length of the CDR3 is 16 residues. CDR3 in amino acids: CASSLAEDFSNQPQHF. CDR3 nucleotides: TGTGCCAGCAGTTTGGCTGAAGATTTTAGCAATCAGCCCCAGCATTTT.

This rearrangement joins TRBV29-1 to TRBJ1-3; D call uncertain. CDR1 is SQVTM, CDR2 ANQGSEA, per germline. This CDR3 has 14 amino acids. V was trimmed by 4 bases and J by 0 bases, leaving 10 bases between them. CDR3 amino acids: CSVGGNVSGNTIYF. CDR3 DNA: TGCAGCGTTGGTGGGAATGTCTCTGGAAACACCATATATTTT.

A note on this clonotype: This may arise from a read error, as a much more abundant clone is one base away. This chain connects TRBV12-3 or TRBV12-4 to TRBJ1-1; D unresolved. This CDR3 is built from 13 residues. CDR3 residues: CSSSSKLNTEAFF. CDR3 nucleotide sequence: TGTTCCAGCAGTTCTAAATTGAACACTGAAGCTTTCTTT.

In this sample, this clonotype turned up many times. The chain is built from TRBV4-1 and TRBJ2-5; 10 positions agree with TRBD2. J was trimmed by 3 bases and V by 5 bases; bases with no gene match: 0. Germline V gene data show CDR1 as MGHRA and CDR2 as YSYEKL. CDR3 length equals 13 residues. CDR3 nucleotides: TGCGCCAGCAGCACTAGCGGGGAAGAGACCCAGTACTTC. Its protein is CASSTSGEETQYF.

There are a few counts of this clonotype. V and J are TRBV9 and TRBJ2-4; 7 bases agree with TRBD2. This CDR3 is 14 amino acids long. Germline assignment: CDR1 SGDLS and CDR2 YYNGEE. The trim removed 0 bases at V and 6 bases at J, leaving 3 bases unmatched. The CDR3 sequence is CASSVGLAANIQYF. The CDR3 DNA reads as TGTGCCAGCAGCGTAGGTCTAGCGGCAAACATTCAGTACTTC.

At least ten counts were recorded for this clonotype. As DNA, the CDR3 is TGTGCCATCAGTGACCAGGGGAACTCCTACGAGCAGTACTTC. This gives the protein CAISDQGNSYEQYF. The chain has TRBV10-3 and TRBJ2-7; possible D gene TRBD1, 6 bases. In germline, CDR1 is ENHRY, CDR2 SYGVKD. This CDR3 is 14 amino acids long. V gave up 3 bases and J gave up 0 bases, with 9 bases separating them.

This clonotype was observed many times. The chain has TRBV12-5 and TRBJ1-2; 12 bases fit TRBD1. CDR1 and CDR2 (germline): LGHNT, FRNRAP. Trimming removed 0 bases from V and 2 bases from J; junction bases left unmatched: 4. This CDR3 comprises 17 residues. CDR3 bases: TGTGCTAGTGGTTTGGTCGCCGGGACAGGGGGCAACTATGGCTACACCTTC. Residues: CASGLVAGTGGNYGYTF.

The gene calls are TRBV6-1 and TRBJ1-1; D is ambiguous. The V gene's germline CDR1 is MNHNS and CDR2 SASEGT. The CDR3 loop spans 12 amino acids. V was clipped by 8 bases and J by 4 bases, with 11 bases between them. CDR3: CASYRVSTEAFF. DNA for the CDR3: TGTGCCAGCTACCGGGTCAGCACTGAAGCTTTCTTT.

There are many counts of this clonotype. CDR3 region: CASSPPLTSGTEAFF. CDR3 coding DNA: TGTGCCAGCAGCCCCCCGCTGACTTCGGGCACTGAAGCTTTCTTT. The V call is TRBV3-1, the J call TRBJ1-1; D gene uncertain. Per germline, CDR1 LGHDT and CDR2 YNNKEL (reference sequence). The CDR3 is made up of 15 amino acids. The ends were cut back, 4 bases at V and 4 bases at J, with 16 bases in the middle.

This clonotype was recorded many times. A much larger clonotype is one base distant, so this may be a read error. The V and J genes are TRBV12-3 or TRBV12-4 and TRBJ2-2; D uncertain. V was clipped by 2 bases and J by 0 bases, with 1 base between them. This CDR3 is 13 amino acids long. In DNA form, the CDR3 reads TGTGCCAGCAGTTTACCGAACACCGGGGAGCTGTTTTTT. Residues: CASSLPNTGELFF.

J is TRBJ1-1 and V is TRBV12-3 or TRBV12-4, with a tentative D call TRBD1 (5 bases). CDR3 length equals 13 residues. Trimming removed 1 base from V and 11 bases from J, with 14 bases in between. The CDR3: CASSLGQGLDAFF. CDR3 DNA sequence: TGTGCCAGCAGTTTAGGTCAGGGCTTGGATGCTTTCTTT.

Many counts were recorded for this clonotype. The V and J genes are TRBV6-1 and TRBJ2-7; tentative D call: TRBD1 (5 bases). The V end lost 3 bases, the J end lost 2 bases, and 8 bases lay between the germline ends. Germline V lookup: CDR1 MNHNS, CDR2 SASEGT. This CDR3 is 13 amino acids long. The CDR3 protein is CASSETAAYEQYF. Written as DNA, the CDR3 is TGTGCCAGCAGTGAGACAGCCGCCTACGAGCAGTACTTC.

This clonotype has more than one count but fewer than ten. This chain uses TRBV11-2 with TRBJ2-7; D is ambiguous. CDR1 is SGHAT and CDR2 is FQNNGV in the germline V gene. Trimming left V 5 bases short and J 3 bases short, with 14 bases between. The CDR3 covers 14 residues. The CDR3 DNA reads TGTGCCAGCAGCCCGGTCCAAGGGCGCTACGAGCAGTACTTC. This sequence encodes CASSPVQGRYEQYF.

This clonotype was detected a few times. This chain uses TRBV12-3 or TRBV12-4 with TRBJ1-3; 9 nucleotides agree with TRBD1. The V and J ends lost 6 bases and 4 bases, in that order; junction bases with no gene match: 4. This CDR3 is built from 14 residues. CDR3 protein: CASRDRGSGNTIYF. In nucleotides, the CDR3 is TGTGCCAGCAGGGACAGGGGATCGGGAAACACCATATATTTT.

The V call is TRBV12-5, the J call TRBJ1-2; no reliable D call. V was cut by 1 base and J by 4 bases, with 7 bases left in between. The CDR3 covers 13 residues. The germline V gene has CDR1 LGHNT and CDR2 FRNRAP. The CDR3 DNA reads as TGTGCTAGTGGTTTGGACACCGCCTATGGCTACACCTTC. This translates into CASGLDTAYGYTF.